The T cell receptor beta chain described here comes from a study of blood T cell repertoires in COVID-19. This CDR3 has 17 amino acids. Profiled with immunoSEQ multiplex PCR; TCRdb holds only in-frame clones, not every one. The profile shows under 500,000 clones, roughly nine tenths of them singletons. The origin of this receptor is a woman aged 18-29 years with acute COVID-19. The chain carries TRBV21-1 and TRBJ1-5; TRBD1 reflects the table's D call only, with no check against the DNA. TRBV21-1 is a pseudogene. The specimen was PBMCs or T cells enriched from blood (not recorded which). The CDR3 here is CASSRGTDLYSNQPQHF. The CDR3 DNA reads as TGTGCCAGCAGCAGAGGGACAGATCTTTATAGCAATCAGCCCCAGCATTTT.